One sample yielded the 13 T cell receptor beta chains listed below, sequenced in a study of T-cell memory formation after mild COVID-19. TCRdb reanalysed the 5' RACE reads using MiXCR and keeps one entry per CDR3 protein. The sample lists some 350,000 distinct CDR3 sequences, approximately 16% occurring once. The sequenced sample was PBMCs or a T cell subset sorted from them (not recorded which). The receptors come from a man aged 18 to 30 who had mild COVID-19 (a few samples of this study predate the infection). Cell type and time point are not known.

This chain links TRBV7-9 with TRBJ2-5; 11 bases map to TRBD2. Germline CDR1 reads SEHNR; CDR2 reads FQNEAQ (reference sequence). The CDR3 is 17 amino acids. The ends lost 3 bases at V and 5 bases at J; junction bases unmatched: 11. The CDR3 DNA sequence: TGTGCCAGCAGCTTTTTCAGACTAGCGGGGCCGGGGGAGACCCAGTACTTC. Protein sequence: CASSFFRLAGPGETQYF.

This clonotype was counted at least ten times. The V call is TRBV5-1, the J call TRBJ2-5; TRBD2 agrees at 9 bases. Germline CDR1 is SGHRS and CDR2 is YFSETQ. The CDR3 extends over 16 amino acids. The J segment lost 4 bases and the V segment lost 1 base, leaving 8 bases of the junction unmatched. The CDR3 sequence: CASSLTTSGGGETQYF. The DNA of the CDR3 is TGCGCCAGCAGCTTGACGACTAGCGGAGGTGGAGAGACCCAGTACTTC.

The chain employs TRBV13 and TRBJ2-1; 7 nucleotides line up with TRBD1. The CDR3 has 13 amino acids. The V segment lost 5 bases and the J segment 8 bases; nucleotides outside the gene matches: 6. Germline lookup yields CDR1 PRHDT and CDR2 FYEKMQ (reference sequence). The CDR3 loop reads CASSGYRGDEQFF. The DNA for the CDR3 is TGTGCCAGCAGCGGCTACAGGGGAGATGAGCAGTTCTTC.

CDR3 nucleotide sequence: TGTGCCAGCAGTCGCCTGACAGGGGGCTTAGCTCAGCCCCAGCATTTT. Translation: CASSRLTGGLAQPQHF. V gene TRBV6-2 or TRBV6-3 combines with J gene TRBJ1-5, with TRBD1 matching 10 bases. The ends lost 5 bases at V and 6 bases at J; junction bases unmatched: 10. The CDR3 is 16 residues long. Germline CDR1 MNHEY, CDR2 SVGEGT.

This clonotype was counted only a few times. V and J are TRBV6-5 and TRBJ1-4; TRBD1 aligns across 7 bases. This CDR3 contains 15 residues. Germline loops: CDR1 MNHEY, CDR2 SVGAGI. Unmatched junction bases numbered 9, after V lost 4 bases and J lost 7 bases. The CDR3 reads CASSSRQGSLEKLFF. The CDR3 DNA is TGTGCCAGCAGTTCAAGACAGGGAAGTCTTGAAAAACTGTTTTTT.

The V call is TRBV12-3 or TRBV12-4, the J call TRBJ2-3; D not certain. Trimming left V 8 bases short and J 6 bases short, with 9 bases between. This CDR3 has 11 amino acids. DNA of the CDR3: TGTGCCAGCGCAACCGGCGATACGCAGTATTTT. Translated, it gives CASATGDTQYF.

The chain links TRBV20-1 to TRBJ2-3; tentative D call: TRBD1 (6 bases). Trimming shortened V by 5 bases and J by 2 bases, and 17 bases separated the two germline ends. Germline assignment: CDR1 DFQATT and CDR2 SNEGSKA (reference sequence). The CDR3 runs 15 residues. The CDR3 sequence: CSAEQGTGVTDTQYF. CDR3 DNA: TGCAGTGCTGAGCAGGGGACGGGTGTCACAGATACGCAGTATTTT.

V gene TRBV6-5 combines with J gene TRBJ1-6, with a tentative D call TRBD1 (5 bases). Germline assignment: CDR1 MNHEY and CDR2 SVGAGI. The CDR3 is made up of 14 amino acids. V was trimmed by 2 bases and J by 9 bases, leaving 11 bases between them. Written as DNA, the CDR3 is TGTGCCAGCAGTTACGGGCAGGGAGGTTCACCCCTCCACTTT. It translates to CASSYGQGGSPLHF.

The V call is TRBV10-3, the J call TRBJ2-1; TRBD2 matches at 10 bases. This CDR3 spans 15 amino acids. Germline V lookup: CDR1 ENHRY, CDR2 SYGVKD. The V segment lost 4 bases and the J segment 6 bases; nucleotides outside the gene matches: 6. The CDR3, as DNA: TGTGCCATCAGTGGGTCTAGCGGGGGACCCAATGAGCAGTTCTTC. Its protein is CAISGSSGGPNEQFF.

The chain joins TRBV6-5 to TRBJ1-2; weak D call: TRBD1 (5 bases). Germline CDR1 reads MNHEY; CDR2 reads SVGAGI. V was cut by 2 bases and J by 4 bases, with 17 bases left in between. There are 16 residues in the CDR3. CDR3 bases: TGTGCCAGCAGTTACGTATCATTCGACAGCGTCTATGGCTACACCTTC. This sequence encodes CASSYVSFDSVYGYTF.

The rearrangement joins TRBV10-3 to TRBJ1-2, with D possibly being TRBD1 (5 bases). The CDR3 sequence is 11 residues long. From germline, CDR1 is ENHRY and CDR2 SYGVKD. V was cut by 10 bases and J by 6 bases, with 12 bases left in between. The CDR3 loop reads CATRDLHGYTF. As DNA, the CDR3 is TGTGCCACCAGGGACTTGCATGGCTACACCTTC.

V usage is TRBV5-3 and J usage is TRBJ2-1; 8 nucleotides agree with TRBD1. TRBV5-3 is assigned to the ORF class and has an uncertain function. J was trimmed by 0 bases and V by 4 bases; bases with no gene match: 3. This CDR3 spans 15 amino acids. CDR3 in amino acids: CARSKGQGSYNEQFF. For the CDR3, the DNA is TGTGCCAGAAGCAAAGGACAGGGCTCCTACAATGAGCAGTTCTTC.

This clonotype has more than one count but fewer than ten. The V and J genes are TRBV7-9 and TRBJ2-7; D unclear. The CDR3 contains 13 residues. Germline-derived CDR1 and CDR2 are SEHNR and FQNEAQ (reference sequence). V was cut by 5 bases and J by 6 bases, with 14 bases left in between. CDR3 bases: TGTGCCAGCAGCCCAAACCCTCTTATCGAGCAGTACTTC. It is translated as CASSPNPLIEQYF. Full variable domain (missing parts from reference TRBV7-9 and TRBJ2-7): DTGVSQNPRHKITKRGQNVTFRCDPISEHNRLYWYRQTLGQGPEFLTYFQNEAQLEKSRLLSDRFSAERPKGSFSTLEIQRTEQGDSAMYLCASSPNPLIEQYFGPGTRLTVT.